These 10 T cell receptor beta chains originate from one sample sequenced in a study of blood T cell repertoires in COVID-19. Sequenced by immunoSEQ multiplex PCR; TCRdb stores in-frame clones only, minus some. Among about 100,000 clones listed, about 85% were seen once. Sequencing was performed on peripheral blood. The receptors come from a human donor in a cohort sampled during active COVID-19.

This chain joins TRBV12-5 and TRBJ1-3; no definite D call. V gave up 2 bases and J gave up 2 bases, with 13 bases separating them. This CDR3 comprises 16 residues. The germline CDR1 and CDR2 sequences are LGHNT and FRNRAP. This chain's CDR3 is CASGLLGGFPGNTIYF. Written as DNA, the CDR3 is TGTGCTAGTGGTTTGTTAGGAGGCTTCCCTGGAAACACCATATATTTT.

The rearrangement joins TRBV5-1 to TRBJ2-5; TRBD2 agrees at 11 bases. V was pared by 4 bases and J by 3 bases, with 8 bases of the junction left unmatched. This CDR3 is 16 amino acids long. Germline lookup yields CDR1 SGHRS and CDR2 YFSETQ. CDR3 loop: CASSTLAGGSKETQYF. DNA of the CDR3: TGCGCCAGCAGCACTTTAGCGGGAGGGTCGAAAGAGACCCAGTACTTC.

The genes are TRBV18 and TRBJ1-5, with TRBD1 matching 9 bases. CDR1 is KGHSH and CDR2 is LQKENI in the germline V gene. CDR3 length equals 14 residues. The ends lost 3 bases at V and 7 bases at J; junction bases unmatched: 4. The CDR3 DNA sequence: TGTGCCAGCTCACCGACAGGGGGAGACCAGCCCCAGCATTTT. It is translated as CASSPTGGDQPQHF.

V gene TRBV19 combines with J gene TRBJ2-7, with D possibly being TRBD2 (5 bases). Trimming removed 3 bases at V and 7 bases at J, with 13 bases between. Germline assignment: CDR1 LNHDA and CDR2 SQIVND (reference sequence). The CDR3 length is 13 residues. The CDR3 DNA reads TGTGCCAGTAGTATCGTCGGCTCGGGAGAGCAGTACTTC. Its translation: CASSIVGSGEQYF.

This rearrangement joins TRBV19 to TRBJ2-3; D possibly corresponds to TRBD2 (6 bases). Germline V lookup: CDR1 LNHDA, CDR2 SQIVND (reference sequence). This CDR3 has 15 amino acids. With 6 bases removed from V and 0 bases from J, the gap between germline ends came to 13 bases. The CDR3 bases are TGTGCCAGTAGGAGAGCGGGTACTAGCACAGATACGCAGTATTTT. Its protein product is CASRRAGTSTDTQYF.

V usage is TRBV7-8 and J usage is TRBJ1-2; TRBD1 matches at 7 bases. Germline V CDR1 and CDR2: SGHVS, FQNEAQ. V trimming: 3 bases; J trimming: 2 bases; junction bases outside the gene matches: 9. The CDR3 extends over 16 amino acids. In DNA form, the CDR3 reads TGTGCCAGCAGCTTTTTAGCCGGGACAGAAAACTATGGCTACACCTTC. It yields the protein CASSFLAGTENYGYTF.

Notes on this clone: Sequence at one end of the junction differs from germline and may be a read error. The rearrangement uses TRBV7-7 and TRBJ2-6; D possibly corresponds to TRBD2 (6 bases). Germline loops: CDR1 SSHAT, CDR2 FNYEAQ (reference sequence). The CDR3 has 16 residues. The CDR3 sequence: CASSPLLAPGANVLTF. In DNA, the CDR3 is TGTGCTAGCAGTCCACTCCTAGCGCCCGGGGCCAACGTCCTGACTTTC.

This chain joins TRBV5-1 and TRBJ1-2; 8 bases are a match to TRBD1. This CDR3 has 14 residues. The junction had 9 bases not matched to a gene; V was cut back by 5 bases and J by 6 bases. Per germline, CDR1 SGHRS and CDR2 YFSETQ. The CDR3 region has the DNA TGCGCCAGCAGGACCGCAGGGGGCGTCGATGGCTACACCTTC. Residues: CASRTAGGVDGYTF.

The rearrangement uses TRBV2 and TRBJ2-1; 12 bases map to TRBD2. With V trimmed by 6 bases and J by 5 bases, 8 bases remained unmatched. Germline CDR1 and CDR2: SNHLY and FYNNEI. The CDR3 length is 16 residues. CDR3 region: CASSHGTSGFDNEQFF. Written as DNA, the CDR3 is TGTGCCAGCAGCCATGGGACTAGCGGGTTTGACAATGAGCAGTTCTTC.

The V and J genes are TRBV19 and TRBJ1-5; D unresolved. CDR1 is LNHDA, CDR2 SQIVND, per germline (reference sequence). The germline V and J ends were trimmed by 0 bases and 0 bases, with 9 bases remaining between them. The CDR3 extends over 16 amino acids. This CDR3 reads CASSIDRRYSNQPQHF. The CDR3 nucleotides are TGTGCCAGTAGTATAGATCGCAGATATAGCAATCAGCCCCAGCATTTT.